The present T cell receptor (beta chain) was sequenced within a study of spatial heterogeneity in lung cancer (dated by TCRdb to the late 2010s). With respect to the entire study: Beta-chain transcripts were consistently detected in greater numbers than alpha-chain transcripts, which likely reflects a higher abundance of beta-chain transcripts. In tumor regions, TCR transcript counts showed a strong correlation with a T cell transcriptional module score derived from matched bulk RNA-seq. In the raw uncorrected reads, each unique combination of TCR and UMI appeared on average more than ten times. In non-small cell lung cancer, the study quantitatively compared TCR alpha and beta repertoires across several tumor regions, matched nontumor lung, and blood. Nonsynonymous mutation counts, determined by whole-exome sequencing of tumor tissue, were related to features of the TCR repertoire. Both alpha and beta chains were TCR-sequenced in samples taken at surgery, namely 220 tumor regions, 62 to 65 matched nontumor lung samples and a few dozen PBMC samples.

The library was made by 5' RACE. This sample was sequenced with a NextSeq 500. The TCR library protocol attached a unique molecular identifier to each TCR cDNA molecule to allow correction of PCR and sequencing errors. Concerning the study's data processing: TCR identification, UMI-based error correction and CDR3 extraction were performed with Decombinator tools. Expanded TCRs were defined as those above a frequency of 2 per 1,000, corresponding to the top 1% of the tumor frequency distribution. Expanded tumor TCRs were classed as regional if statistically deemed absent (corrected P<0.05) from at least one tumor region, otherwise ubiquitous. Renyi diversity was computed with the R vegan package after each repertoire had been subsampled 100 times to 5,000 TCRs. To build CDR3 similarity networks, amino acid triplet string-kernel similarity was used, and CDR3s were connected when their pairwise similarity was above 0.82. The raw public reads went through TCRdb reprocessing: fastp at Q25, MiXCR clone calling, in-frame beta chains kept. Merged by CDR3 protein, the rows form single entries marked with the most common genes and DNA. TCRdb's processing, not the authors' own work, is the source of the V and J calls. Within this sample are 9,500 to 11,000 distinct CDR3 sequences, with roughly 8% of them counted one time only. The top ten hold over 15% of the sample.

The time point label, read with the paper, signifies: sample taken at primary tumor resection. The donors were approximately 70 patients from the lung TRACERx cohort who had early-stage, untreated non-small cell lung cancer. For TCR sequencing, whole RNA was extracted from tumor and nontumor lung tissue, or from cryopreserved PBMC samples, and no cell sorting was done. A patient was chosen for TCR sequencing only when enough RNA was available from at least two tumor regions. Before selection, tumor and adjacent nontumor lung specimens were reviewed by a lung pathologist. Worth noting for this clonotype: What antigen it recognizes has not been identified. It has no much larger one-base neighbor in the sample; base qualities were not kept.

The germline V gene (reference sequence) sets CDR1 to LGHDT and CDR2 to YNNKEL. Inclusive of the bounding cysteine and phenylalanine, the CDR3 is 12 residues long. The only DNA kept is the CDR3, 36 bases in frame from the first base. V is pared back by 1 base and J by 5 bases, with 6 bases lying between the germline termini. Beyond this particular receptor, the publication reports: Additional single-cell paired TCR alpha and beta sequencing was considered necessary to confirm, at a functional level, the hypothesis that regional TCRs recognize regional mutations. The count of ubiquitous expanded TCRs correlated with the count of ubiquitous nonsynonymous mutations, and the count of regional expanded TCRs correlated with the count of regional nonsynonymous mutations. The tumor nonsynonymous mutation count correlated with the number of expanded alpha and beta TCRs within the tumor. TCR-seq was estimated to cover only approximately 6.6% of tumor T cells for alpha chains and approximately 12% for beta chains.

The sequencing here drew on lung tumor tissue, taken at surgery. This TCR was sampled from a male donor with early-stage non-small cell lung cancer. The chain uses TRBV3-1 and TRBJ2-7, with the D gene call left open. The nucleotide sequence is TGTGCCAGCAGCCAAGGCACGGACGAGCAGTACTTC. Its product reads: CASSQGTDEQYF.